The 20 T cell receptor beta chains below all came from one sample that was sequenced in a study of T cells after yellow fever vaccination. Using its own MiXCR run on the 5' RACE reads, TCRdb lists one record per CDR3 protein. The sample lists about 330,000 distinct CDR3 sequences, roughly 4.3% occurring once. This sample comprised PBMCs, obtained 5 days after the yellow fever booster vaccination. The receptors come from a man aged 18 to 35 who received the YFV17D yellow fever vaccine.

This clonotype occurred a few times. The V and J genes are TRBV5-4 and TRBJ2-1, with D possibly being TRBD1 (6 bases). CDR1 and CDR2 from the germline V gene are SGHNT and YYREEE (reference sequence). V was shortened by 4 bases and J by 4 bases, with 15 bases between the two germline ends. This CDR3 is built from 15 residues. The CDR3 nucleotides read TGTGCCAGCAGCCCCAACAGGGCCGGATACAATGAGCAGTTCTTC. It encodes CASSPNRAGYNEQFF. The full variable domain, its missing parts supplied by reference TRBV5-4 and TRBJ2-1, is ETGVTQSPTHLIKTRGQQVTLRCSSQSGHNTVSWYQQALGQGPQFIFQYYREEENGRGNFPPRFSGLQFPNYSSELNVNALELDDSALYLCASSPNRAGYNEQFFGPGTRLTVL.

The J gene is TRBJ2-3, the V gene TRBV20-1, with D perhaps TRBD1 (6 bases). There are 11 residues in the CDR3. Germline V CDR1 and CDR2: DFQATT, SNEGSKA (reference sequence). The V end was cut by 7 bases, the J end by 6 bases, with 11 bases between. The CDR3 DNA reads TGCAGTGGGACAGTGAAGGATACGCAGTATTTT. Amino acid sequence: CSGTVKDTQYF.

In its sample, this clonotype was seen many times. The V call is TRBV21-1, the J call TRBJ1-6; the table gives TRBD1 as D, unverified against the DNA. TRBV21-1 has pseudogene status. The CDR3 is made up of 15 amino acids. The chain's CDR3 is CASSKKGQTNSPLHF. The DNA of the CDR3 is TGTGCCAGCAGCAAAAAGGGGCAGACGAATTCACCCCTCCACTTT.

At least ten counts were recorded for this clonotype. The V call is TRBV20-1, the J call TRBJ1-6; D is uncertain. The germline V gene has CDR1 DFQATT and CDR2 SNEGSKA (reference sequence). Trimming cost V 3 bases and J 14 bases, with 14 bases left between them. This CDR3 has 12 amino acids. The CDR3 DNA follows: TGCAGTGCTAGGCCCCAAGGAATGACCCTCCACTTT. Protein product: CSARPQGMTLHF.

The chain carries TRBV5-1 and TRBJ1-4; D remains unclear. Looked up from germline, CDR1 is SGHRS and CDR2 is YFSETQ. V was trimmed by 5 bases and J by 5 bases, leaving 10 bases between them. The CDR3 contains 13 residues. The DNA for the CDR3 is TGCGCCAGCAGAAAGGAGGTCAATGAAAAACTGTTTTTT. Amino acids: CASRKEVNEKLFF.

The J gene is TRBJ1-1, the V gene TRBV6-1; a possible D gene is TRBD1 (6 bases). The germline CDR1 and CDR2 sequences are MNHNS and SASEGT. CDR3 length equals 16 residues. V was cut by 2 bases and J by 2 bases, with 15 bases left in between. The DNA of the CDR3 is TGTGCCAGCAGTGAATCCCAGGGGCCGACCAACACTGAAGCTTTCTTT. It yields the protein CASSESQGPTNTEAFF.

The CDR3 sequence is CSARAGPNTEAFF. The CDR3 DNA is TGCAGTGCTAGAGCCGGACCGAACACTGAAGCTTTCTTT. The V and J genes are TRBV20-1 and TRBJ1-1; D gene unclear. V dropped 1 base and J dropped 1 base, with 7 bases sitting between them. The CDR3 covers 13 residues. Looked up from germline, CDR1 is DFQATT and CDR2 is SNEGSKA (reference sequence).

V gene TRBV4-3 combines with J gene TRBJ1-2; 8 bases match TRBD1. The CDR3 length is 14 residues. The V and J ends lost 2 bases and 5 bases, in that order; junction bases with no gene match: 4. Germline lookup yields CDR1 LGHNA and CDR2 YSLEER. CDR3 sequence (DNA): TGCGCCAGCAGCCAAACCACAGGGGGGTATGGCTACACCTTC. Protein sequence: CASSQTTGGYGYTF.

This chain joins TRBV6-6 and TRBJ2-3, with 7 bases lining up with TRBD2. This CDR3 has 15 amino acids. Germline V gene data show CDR1 as MNHNY and CDR2 as SVGAGI (reference sequence). V shed 8 bases, J shed 8 bases, and the junction held 16 bases outside the gene matches. The CDR3 DNA follows: TGTGCCAGCGGGGGGGAGCCCCAGGGCCAGGGTACGCAGTATTTT. This sequence encodes CASGGEPQGQGTQYF.

The chain links TRBV7-2 to TRBJ1-1; D perhaps matches TRBD1 (6 bases). Germline V CDR1 and CDR2: SGHTA, FQGNSA. The V gene lost 5 bases and the J gene lost 0 bases, with 10 bases spanning the gap. The CDR3 runs to 14 residues. CDR3 nucleotide sequence: TGTGCCAGCAGCAGACAGGCCTTGAACACTGAAGCTTTCTTT. Translation gives CASSRQALNTEAFF.

The gene calls are TRBV9 and TRBJ1-2; D might be TRBD1 (5 bases). The CDR3 extends over 13 amino acids. V gave up 2 bases and J gave up 6 bases, with 11 bases separating them. Germline-derived CDR1 and CDR2 are SGDLS and YYNGEE. CDR3 amino acids: CASSVPGLHGYTF. The CDR3 bases are TGTGCCAGCAGCGTTCCAGGGCTGCATGGCTACACCTTC.

Only a few counts were recorded for this clonotype. CDR3 protein: CASSPQGAWEKLFF. CDR3 in DNA: TGCGCCAGCAGCCCCCAGGGGGCCTGGGAAAAACTGTTTTTT. This rearrangement joins TRBV4-1 to TRBJ1-4; 8 bases map to TRBD1. The CDR3 loop spans 14 amino acids. Germline V gives CDR1 MGHRA, CDR2 YSYEKL. V was clipped by 4 bases and J by 8 bases; unmatched bases: 6.

Many counts were recorded for this clonotype. The chain is built from TRBV6-1 and TRBJ2-7, with 7 bases matching TRBD2. The CDR3 runs 15 residues. Germline CDR1 MNHNS, CDR2 SASEGT. Losses at the gene ends were 0 bases for V and 5 bases for J; bases not matched to a gene: 7. The DNA for the CDR3 is TGTGCCAGCAGTGAAGCGGGGAGGGGTGCGAACGAGCAGTACGTC. The encoded protein is CASSEAGRGANEQYV.

This clonotype was detected only a few times. The chain has TRBV7-2 and TRBJ1-2; 7 positions match TRBD1. The CDR3 totals 14 residues. In germline, CDR1 is SGHTA, CDR2 FQGNSA. Unmatched junction bases numbered 7, after V lost 3 bases and J lost 6 bases. CDR3 bases: TGTGCCAGCAGCTTGGGAAGGGGGCGGAATGGCTACACCTTC. Residues: CASSLGRGRNGYTF.

This clonotype was seen repeatedly, ten times or more. The rearrangement links TRBV20-1 to TRBJ2-3, with TRBD1 as a possible D gene (6 bases). The germline V gene has CDR1 DFQATT and CDR2 SNEGSKA (reference sequence). This CDR3 comprises 13 residues. Trimming cost V 1 base and J 1 base, with 6 bases left between them. Written as DNA, the CDR3 is TGCAGTGCTAGAGGACAGGGCACAGATACGCAGTATTTT. Translation: CSARGQGTDTQYF.

V is TRBV5-1 and J is TRBJ1-1; TRBD1 aligns across 9 bases. The CDR3 consists of 13 residues. The germline gives CDR1 SGHRS, CDR2 YFSETQ. The junction had 7 bases not matched to a gene; V was cut back by 0 bases and J by 13 bases. The CDR3 DNA sequence: TGCGCCAGCAGCTTGGGCGACAGGGGGATAGGTTTCTTT. Encoded protein: CASSLGDRGIGFF. The whole variable domain, filled in from reference TRBV5-1 and TRBJ1-1, reads KAGVTQTPRYLIKTRGQQVTLSCSPISGHRSVSWYQQTPGQGLQFLFEYFSETQRNKGNFPGRFSGRQFSNSRSEMNVSTLELGDSALYLCASSLGDRGIGFFGQGTRLTVV.

This clonotype was counted a few times. The J gene is TRBJ1-1, the V gene TRBV2; D is possibly TRBD1 (6 bases). V was trimmed by 7 bases and J by 4 bases, leaving 13 bases between them. This CDR3 has 13 residues. Germline V gene data show CDR1 as SNHLY and CDR2 as FYNNEI. CDR3 loop: CASTGGAGTEAFF. CDR3 sequence (DNA): TGTGCCAGCACGGGGGGCGCGGGCACTGAAGCTTTCTTT.

The chain recombines TRBV20-1 with TRBJ2-4; maybe TRBD2 (5 bases). CDR1 is DFQATT and CDR2 is SNEGSKA in the germline V gene (reference sequence). The CDR3 length is 9 residues. V was trimmed by 4 bases and J by 13 bases, leaving 8 bases between them. CDR3 residues: CSAKTTQYF. CDR3 bases: TGCAGTGCTAAGACTACCCAGTACTTC.

The rearrangement joins TRBV12-3 or TRBV12-4 to TRBJ1-2; D is uncertain. The CDR3 totals 15 residues. The V end was cut by 0 bases, the J end by 8 bases, with 16 bases between. CDR3 protein: CASSLARNDLGGYTF. DNA of the CDR3: TGTGCCAGCAGTTTAGCGCGAAACGACCTAGGGGGCTACACCTTC.

The chain recombines TRBV29-1 with TRBJ1-5; the match to TRBD1 covers 11 bases. This CDR3 spans 17 amino acids. The junction had 13 bases not matched to a gene; V was cut back by 4 bases and J by 5 bases. CDR1 is SQVTM, CDR2 ANQGSEA, per germline. The CDR3 loop is CSVAGDRGASWDQPQHF. The CDR3 bases are TGCAGCGTTGCCGGGGACAGGGGGGCATCGTGGGATCAGCCCCAGCATTTT.